This T cell receptor (beta chain) emerged from a study of regulatory T cells in long-lasting Graves disease. This CDR3 contains 16 residues. Germline CDR1 reads DFQATT; CDR2 reads SNEGSKA (reference sequence). Trimming cost V 1 base and J 0 bases; bases outside gene matches: 2. Researchers made TCR beta libraries by using iRepertoire HTBI primers and running Arm-PCR on CDR3 regions. TCRdb reanalysed the multiplex PCR reads using MiXCR and keeps one entry per CDR3 protein. The repertoire includes approximately 400,000 distinct CDR3 sequences, about 16% of them detected once, and 16% sits in the top ten. As for time point: newly diagnosed GD, antithyroid drugs for less than 3 months. Isolated PBMC RNA provided the starting material for the TCR library. These data are also associated with another study on T cells in Graves' hyperthyroidism and ophthalmopathy.

The rearrangement uses TRBV20-1 and TRBJ2-2; TRBD2 agrees at 10 bases. This clonotype was obtained from a woman under 40 with Graves disease. This sample comprised peripheral blood mononuclear cells (PBMCs), obtained at new diagnosis, from a patient treated with antithyroid drugs. In nucleotides, the CDR3 is TGCAGTGCTAGAGTGGGACTAGCGTCGAACACCGGGGAGCTGTTTTTT. It codes for CSARVGLASNTGELFF.